The entry that follows covers one T cell receptor beta chain sequence. This clonotype was seen ten or more times. This clone's antigen is unknown. No base qualities exist here, and no much larger clone lies one base off it. The data were taken from a study of T cells in Graves' hyperthyroidism and ophthalmopathy (dated by TCRdb to about 2019). Study-level background: Peripheral blood samples were taken at the time of initial diagnosis, prior to any treatment. A discovery cohort of about a hundred patients, about 40 with Graves' ophthalmopathy and approximately 57 with stable Graves' hyperthyroidism, was used to find distinguishing TCR V-J signatures. An independent validation cohort of around 19 hyperthyroidism patients and approximately 16 patients who later progressed to ophthalmopathy tested prospective prediction of ophthalmopathy. For training and testing, the 100 or so patients in the discovery cohort were randomly divided in a 7:3 ratio. The study also compared thyroid tissue and blood T-cell repertoires from several Graves' hyperthyroidism patients. After sampling, hyperthyroidism patients received methimazole starting at 30 mg daily, and ophthalmopathy patients received high-dose intravenous methylprednisolone. TCR Vbeta CDR3 sequencing of approximately 140 peripheral blood samples (43 ophthalmopathy, 75 hyperthyroidism and roughly 17 progressor patients) is reported in the paper.

In the ophthalmopathy patients, disease was moderately to severely active, with a Clinical Activity Score of 3 or more, a NOSPECS grade of 4 or more, and a duration of less than 3 months. Any patient with an uncontrolled infection, another autoimmune disease, pregnancy or lactation was excluded. Clinical symptoms, serum thyroxine and TRAb, thyroid ultrasound, and orbital computed tomography formed the basis for the diagnoses. PBMCs were isolated from 10 ml of fresh peripheral blood by Ficoll-Paque density gradient centrifugation. Total RNA was extracted with Trizol reagent, and quality was checked on an Agilent 2100 Bioanalyzer. For CDR1 and CDR2, the germline V gene lists MDHEN and SYDVKM. The germline ends are 18 bases apart after V is trimmed by 8 bases and J by 2 bases. From cysteine to phenylalanine, the CDR3 is 16 amino acids long. Of all the DNA, just the CDR3 is kept, 48 bases in frame from base 1.

The TCR beta CDR3 regions were amplified from the RNA transcripts. A first-round RT-PCR of the TCR CDR3 used the HTBI primer set with the Qiagen OneStep RT-PCR kit. The libraries were constructed in a second round of multiplex PCR and then size-selected and purified. Sequencing of the libraries was done on an Illumina HiSeq2000 using paired-end 100 bp reads. The study's own analysis went as follows. SOAPnuke was used to process the raw data, throwing out any read that contained adapters or uncalled bases, had a mean Phred below 15, or lacked an exact constant-primer or identifier match. COPE v1.2.5 was used to merge the high-quality paired reads, and each unique nucleotide sequence was defined as a clonotype. Clonotypes were aligned to IMGT TRBV, TRBD and TRBJ reference segments using MiTCR v1.1. The analysis included only V-J combinations with a frequency above 0.0001, which together covered roughly 99% of the repertoires. A TCS score was defined as the ratio of F50 (clonal expansion) to E x V (chaos), with BLOSUM62-based TCRdist applied between CDR3 peptides within each V-J. Welch's t-statistics and random forest reduced around 550 V-J features to 10 to 15, which were used in a naive Bayes classifier (R e1071). In-frame beta chains were kept once TCRdb had trimmed the public reads at Q25 with fastp and called clones with MiXCR. CDR3 protein sequences are deduplicated, and each keeps its most common genes and DNA. V and J calls and clone size were set by TCRdb, not the authors. The sample contains 300,000 to 400,000 distinct CDR3 sequences, 18% of them found a single time. The ten largest clones add up to about 38% of the sample.

Broad study findings and their caveats: Sample size was not statistically predetermined, and blinding of investigators to group allocation was not performed. In validation, progression to ophthalmopathy was predicted by the model with 70% to 71% sensitivity and 72.22% specificity, a median of about 6.4 months before onset. Most expanded thyroid clonotypes (frequency above 0.001) were also detected in blood, a finding suggesting that blood repertoires may reflect thyroid immune responses. A model built on a 13 V-J signature distinguished ophthalmopathy from stable hyperthyroidism, reaching roughly 88% sensitivity and approximately 83% specificity in cross-validation and 80%/75% in testing.

Sequencing input: blood. The chain uses TRBV28 and TRBJ2-2, with the D gene tentatively TRBD1 or TRBD2, based on 5 matching bases in each. This clonotype originated in a man aged 18 to 29 with Graves' ophthalmopathy. In nucleotide form, the sequence is TGTGCCAGCTGCACGGGGCGTTTGGGTAACACCGGGGAGCTGTTTTTT. Translation gives CASCTGRLGNTGELFF.